The 6 T cell receptor beta chains given below trace back to one sample, sequenced in a study of blood T cell repertoires in COVID-19 (dated by TCRdb to about 2020). Libraries were made using the immunoSEQ multiplex PCR assay. The clones in this table, taken by TCRdb from immuneACCESS, are in-frame only. Not every clone is retained; where verified, under half of the shortfall comes from an unresolved V gene, and the cause of the rest is unknown. Across this sample there are hundreds of thousands of clones, with around nine tenths seen only once. Of the sample, around 4% is held by the ten largest clones. Sequencing used PBMCs or T cells enriched from blood (not recorded which). The receptors stem from a woman in her 30s with acute COVID-19.

This clone has only a few counts. V usage is TRBV10-1 and J usage is TRBJ2-1, with no clear D. This CDR3 is 16 amino acids long. V was shortened by 0 bases and J by 1 base, with 10 bases between the two germline ends. CDR1 and CDR2 (germline): WNHNN, SYGVQD (reference sequence). The CDR3 region has the DNA TGCGCCAGCAGTGAGTCGAGCGCGAATTCCTACAATGAGCAGTTCTTC. Its translation is CASSESSANSYNEQFF.

The chain has TRBV18 and TRBJ1-1; D gene ambiguous. The CDR3 runs 13 residues. V was trimmed by 3 bases and J by 1 base, leaving 6 bases between them. Germline V gives CDR1 KGHSH, CDR2 LQKENI. CDR3 in amino acids: CASSPIENTEAFF. The CDR3 coding sequence is TGTGCCAGCTCACCTATAGAGAACACTGAAGCTTTCTTT.

The chain combines TRBV28 with TRBJ1-1, with 7 nucleotides matching TRBD1. The junction had 16 bases not matched to a gene; V was cut back by 3 bases and J by 6 bases. Germline lookup yields CDR1 MDHEN and CDR2 SYDVKM. The length of the CDR3 is 17 residues. In nucleotides, the CDR3 is TGTGCCAGCAGTTTTTGGACCGTACAGGGGATAGTCTCTGAAGCTTTCTTT. The encoded protein is CASSFWTVQGIVSEAFF. The full variable domain, completed using reference TRBV28 and TRBJ1-1, is DVKVTQSSRYLVKRTGEKVFLECVQDMDHENMFWYRQDPGLGLRLIYFSYDVKMKEKGDIPEGYSVSREKKERFSLILESASTNQTSMYLCASSFWTVQGIVSEAFFGQGTRLTVV.

This clone was counted only a few times. The chain uses TRBV5-1 and TRBJ1-3; weak D call: TRBD1 (5 bases). CDR1 is SGHRS, CDR2 YFSETQ, per germline. CDR3 size: 16 residues. The V gene lost 5 bases and the J gene lost 0 bases, with 15 bases spanning the gap. CDR3 nucleotide sequence: TGCGCCAGCAGGGAATCTGGGGGGTCCTCTGGAAACACCATATATTTT. This codes for CASRESGGSSGNTIYF.

This rearrangement joins TRBV30 to TRBJ1-2; the D gene is possibly TRBD1 (6 bases). Trimming took off 3 bases at V and 4 bases at J, with 9 bases between the two ends. The CDR3 sequence is 12 residues long. The germline V gene has CDR1 GTSNPN and CDR2 SVGIG (reference sequence). This CDR3 reads CAWSSDSYGYTF. DNA for the CDR3: TGTGCCTGGAGCTCGGACAGCTATGGCTACACCTTC. Supplemented by reference TRBV30 and TRBJ1-2, the full variable domain reads SQTIHQWPATLVQPVGSPLSLECTVEGTSNPNLYWYRQAAGRGLQLLFYSVGIGQISSEVPQNLSASRPQDRQFILSSKKLLLSDSGFYLCAWSSDSYGYTFGSGTRLTVV.

The chain links TRBV29-1 to TRBJ1-3, with D unresolved. Germline V gives CDR1 SQVTM, CDR2 ANQGSEA. V shed 2 bases and J shed 4 bases, with 6 bases lying between them. The CDR3 runs to 12 residues. Here the CDR3 DNA reads TGCAGCGTTGAAACACAGGGAAACACCATATATTTT. Amino acid sequence: CSVETQGNTIYF.